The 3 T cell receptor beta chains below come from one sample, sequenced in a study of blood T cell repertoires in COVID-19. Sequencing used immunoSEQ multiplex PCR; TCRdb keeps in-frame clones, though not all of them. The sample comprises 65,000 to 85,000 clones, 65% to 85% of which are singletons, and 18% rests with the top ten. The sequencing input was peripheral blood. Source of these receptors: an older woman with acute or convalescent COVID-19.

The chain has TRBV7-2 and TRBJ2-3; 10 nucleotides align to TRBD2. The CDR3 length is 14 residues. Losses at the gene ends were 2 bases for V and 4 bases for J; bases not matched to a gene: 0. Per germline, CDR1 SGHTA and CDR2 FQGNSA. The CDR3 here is CASSLLAGADTQYF. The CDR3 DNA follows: TGTGCCAGCAGCTTACTAGCGGGGGCAGATACGCAGTATTTT.

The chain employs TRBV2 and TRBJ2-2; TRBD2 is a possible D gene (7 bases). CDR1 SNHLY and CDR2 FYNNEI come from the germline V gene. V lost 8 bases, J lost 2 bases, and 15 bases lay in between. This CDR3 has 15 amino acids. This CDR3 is CASGGAGANTGELFF. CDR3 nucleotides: TGTGCCAGCGGGGGGGCAGGGGCAAACACCGGGGAGCTGTTTTTT.

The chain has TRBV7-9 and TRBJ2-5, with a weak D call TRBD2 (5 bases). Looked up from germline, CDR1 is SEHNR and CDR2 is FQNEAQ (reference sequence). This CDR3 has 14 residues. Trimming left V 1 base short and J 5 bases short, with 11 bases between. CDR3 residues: CASSLELVVETQYF. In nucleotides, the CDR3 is TGTGCCAGCAGCTTAGAACTAGTCGTGGAGACCCAGTACTTC.